A single T cell receptor (beta chain) is shown here with its context. Its target antigen remains unknown. The record has no base qualities; no much larger clone is one base away. Receptor libraries were prepared by the immunoSEQ multiplex PCR assay. The study's own analysis went as follows. A statistical classification framework was developed to diagnose cytomegalovirus status using the catalog of TCR beta chain sequences. TCRdb took over this immuneACCESS table, retaining in-frame rearrangements with V and J assigned. Such tables are incomplete; in checked studies, under half of the missing clones stem from an unresolved V gene, and the remainder is unexplained. Clonal size and the V and J genes are those of that table, whereas D and trimming came from the DNA. In all, the sample holds some 170,000 clones, and about 88% of those were seen once. More than 2% of the sample is held by the ten biggest clonotypes.

The data stem from a study of cytomegalovirus exposure and HLA in healthy donors (dated by TCRdb to the late 2010s). For the wider study: According to a later analysis, one platform produced both the 120 validation repertoires and the 666 repertoires of the first cohort. The study aimed to test whether signatures of past pathogen exposure could be identified by cataloging public T cell receptors. In addition to the first cohort of roughly 700 subjects, a separate validation cohort of 120 different subjects was used. To predict cytomegalovirus infection status, the study combined high-throughput TCR immunosequencing, statistical association of individual TCRs with disease status, and machine learning.

The full study reports these points: Most TCR sequences were seen in very few donors, while some public TCRs were found in many individuals. Of the cluster scores, 94% were above 0 in a later analysis, which found that TCRs clustered in the first cohort also tended to co-occur in the 120 validation repertoires. The validation cohort had no HLA typing available for a later analysis, so co-occurrence within that cohort was assessed over all 120 or so repertoires. The classifier was reported to diagnose cytomegalovirus status with high specificity and sensitivity in both the original and validation cohorts. According to the authors, the approach could potentially be generalized to other disease states and immunological phenotypes. The study gave a list of around 170 TCR beta chains associated with cytomegalovirus. Three of the identified cytomegalovirus-associated TCR beta chains were confirmed in vitro to be specific for cytomegalovirus antigens.

The CDR3 numbers 18 residues from cysteine through phenylalanine. The CDR3 DNA has 54 bases and is translated from base 1. V is pared back by 3 bases and J by 2 bases, with 22 bases lying between the germline termini. CDR1 and CDR2 are read off the germline V gene (reference sequence) as LNHNV and YYDKDF. The donors were included in the validation cohort of roughly 130 subjects, a group kept apart from the roughly 690-subject first cohort. Sequencing was performed on PBMCs. The TCR sequence derives from a woman between 18 and 29 years old in good health and CMV-seronegative. The V gene is TRBV15 and the J gene is TRBJ1-2, and possibly TRBD1, on 6 matching bases. The CDR3 protein is CATSRGKWTDRGNYGYTF. DNA sequence: TGTGCCACCAGCAGGGGAAAATGGACAGACAGAGGAAACTATGGCTACACCTTC.